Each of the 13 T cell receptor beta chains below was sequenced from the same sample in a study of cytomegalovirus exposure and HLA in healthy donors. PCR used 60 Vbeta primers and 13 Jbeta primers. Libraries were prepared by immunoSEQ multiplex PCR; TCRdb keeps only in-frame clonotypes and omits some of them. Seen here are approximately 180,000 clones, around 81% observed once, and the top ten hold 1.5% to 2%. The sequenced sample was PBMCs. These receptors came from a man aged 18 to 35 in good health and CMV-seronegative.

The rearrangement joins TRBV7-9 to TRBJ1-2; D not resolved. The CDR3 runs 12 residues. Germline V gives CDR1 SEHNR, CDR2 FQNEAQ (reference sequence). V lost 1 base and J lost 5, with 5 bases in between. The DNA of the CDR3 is TGTGCCAGCAGCTTAGACAAGTATGGCTACACCTTC. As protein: CASSLDKYGYTF.

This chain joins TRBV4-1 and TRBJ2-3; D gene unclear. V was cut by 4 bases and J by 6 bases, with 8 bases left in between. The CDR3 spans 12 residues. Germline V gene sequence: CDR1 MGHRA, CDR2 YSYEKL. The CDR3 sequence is CASSLPEDTQYF. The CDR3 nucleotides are TGCGCCAGCAGCCTCCCCGAGGATACGCAGTATTTT.

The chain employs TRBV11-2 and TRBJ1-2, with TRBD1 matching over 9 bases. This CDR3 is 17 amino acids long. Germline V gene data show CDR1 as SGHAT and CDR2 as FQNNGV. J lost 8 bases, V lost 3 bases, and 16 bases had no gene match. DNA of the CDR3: TGTGCCAGCAGCTTCAGAGTACTTCCGGGACAGGGTCGCGGCTACACCTTC. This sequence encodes CASSFRVLPGQGRGYTF.

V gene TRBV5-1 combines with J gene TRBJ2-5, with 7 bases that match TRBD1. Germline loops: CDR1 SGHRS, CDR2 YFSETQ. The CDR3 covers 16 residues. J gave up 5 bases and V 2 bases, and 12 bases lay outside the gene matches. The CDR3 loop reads CASSFVGQAGGETQYF. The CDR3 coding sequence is TGCGCCAGCAGCTTTGTCGGACAGGCGGGCGGTGAGACCCAGTACTTC.

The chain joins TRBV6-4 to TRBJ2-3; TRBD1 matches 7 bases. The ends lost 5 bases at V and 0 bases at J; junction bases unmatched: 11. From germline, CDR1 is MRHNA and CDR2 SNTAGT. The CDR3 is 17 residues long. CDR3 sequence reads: CASSRQTGDSSTDTQYF. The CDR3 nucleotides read TGTGCCAGCAGTCGCCAAACAGGGGATTCTAGCACAGATACGCAGTATTTT.

This CDR3 reads CASSLVRANTEAFF. DNA of the CDR3: TGTGCCAGCAGTTTAGTCAGGGCGAACACTGAAGCTTTCTTT. The genes are TRBV28 and TRBJ1-1; weak D call: TRBD1 (5 bases). The CDR3 extends over 14 amino acids. Per germline, CDR1 MDHEN and CDR2 SYDVKM. The V end lost 2 bases, the J end lost 1 base, and 8 bases lay between the germline ends.

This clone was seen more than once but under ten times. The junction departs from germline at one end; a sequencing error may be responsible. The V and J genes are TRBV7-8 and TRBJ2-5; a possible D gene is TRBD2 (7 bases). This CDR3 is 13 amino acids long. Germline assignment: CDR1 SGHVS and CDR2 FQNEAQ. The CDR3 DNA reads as TGTGCCAGCAGCTTGGGGGTGGGGGGGCGCCCCGACTTC. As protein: CASSLGVGGRPDF.

CDR3 protein: CASSYQGAAYEQYF. CDR3 coding DNA: TGTGCCAGCAGTTACCAGGGGGCGGCCTACGAGCAGTACTTC. J is TRBJ2-7 and V is TRBV6-5; 8 bases agree with TRBD1. This CDR3 is built from 14 residues. V gave up 2 bases and J gave up 2 bases; unmatched junction bases: 2. Germline CDR1 and CDR2: MNHEY and SVGAGI.

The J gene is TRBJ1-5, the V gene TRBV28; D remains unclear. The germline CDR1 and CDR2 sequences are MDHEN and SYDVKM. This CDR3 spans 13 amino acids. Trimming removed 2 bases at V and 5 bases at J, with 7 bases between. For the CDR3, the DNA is TGTGCCAGCAGTTTACCCTCGGATCAGCCCCAGCATTTT. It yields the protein CASSLPSDQPQHF.

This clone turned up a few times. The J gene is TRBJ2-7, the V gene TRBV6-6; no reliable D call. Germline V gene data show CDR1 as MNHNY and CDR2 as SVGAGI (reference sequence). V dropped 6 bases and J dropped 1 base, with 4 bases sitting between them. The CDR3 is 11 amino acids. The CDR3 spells CASSPSYEQYF. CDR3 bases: TGTGCCAGCAGCCCGTCCTACGAGCAGTACTTC.

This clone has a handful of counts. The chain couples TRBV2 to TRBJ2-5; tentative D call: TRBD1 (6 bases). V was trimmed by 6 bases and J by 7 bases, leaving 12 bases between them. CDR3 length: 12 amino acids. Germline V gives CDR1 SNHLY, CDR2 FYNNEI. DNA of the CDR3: TGTGCCAGCAGGGACAGCTCTGGGACCCAGTACTTC. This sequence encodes CASRDSSGTQYF.

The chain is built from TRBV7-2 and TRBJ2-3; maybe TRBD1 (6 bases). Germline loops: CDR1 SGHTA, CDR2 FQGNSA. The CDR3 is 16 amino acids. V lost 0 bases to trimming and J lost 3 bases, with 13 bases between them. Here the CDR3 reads CASSLAGAGNTDTQYF. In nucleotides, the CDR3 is TGTGCCAGCAGCTTAGCGGGGGCAGGGAATACAGATACGCAGTATTTT.

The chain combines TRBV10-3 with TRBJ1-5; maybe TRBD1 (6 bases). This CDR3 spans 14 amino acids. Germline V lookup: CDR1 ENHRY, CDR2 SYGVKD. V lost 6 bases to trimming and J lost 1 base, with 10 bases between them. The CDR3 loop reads CAISAQGSNQPQHF. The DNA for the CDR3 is TGTGCCATCAGCGCACAGGGAAGCAATCAGCCCCAGCATTTT.